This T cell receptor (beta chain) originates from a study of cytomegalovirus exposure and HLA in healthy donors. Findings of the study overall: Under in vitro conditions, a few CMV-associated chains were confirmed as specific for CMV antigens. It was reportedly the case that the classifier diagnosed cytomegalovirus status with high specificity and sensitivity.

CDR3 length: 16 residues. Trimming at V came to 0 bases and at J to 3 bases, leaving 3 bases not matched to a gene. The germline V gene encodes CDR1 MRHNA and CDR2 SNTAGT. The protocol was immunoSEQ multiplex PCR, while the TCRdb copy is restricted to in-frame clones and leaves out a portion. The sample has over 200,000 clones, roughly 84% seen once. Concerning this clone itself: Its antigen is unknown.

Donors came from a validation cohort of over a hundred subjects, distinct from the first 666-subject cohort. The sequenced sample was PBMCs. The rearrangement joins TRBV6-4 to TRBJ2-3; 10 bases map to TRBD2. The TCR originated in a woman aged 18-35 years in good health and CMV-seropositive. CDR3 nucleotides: TGTGCCAGCAGTGACTCAGCGGGAGGGCCGACAGATACGCAGTATTTT. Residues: CASSDSAGGPTDTQYF.